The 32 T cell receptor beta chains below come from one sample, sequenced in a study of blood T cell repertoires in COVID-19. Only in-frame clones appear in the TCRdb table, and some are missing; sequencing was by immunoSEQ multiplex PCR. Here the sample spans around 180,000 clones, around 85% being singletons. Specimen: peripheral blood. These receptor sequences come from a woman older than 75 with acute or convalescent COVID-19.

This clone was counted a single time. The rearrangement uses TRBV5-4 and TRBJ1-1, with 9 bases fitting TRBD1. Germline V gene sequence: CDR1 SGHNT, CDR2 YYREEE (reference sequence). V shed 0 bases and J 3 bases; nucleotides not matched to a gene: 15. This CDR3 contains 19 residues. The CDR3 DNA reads TGTGCCAGCAGCTTGGGGGGCGCAGACAGGGGGAACTTGGACACTGAAGCTTTCTTT. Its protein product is CASSLGGADRGNLDTEAFF.

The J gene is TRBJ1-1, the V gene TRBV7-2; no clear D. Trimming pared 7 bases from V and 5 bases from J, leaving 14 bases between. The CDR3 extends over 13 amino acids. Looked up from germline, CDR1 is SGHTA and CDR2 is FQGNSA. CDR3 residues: CASTLTYRTEAFF. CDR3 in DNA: TGTGCCAGCACCCTCACTTACCGAACTGAAGCTTTCTTT.

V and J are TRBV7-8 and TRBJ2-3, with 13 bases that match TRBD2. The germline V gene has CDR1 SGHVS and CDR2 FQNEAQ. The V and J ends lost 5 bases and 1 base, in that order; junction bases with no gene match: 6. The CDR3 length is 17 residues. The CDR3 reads CASSALGLAGRTDTQYF. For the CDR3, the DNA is TGTGCCAGCAGCGCCTTGGGACTAGCGGGACGCACAGATACGCAGTATTTT. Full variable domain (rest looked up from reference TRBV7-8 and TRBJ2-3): GAGVSQSPRYKVAKRGQDVALRCDPISGHVSLFWYQQALGQGPEFLTYFQNEAQLDKSGLPSDRFFAERPEGSVSTLKIQRTQQEDSAVYLCASSALGLAGRTDTQYFGPGTRLTVL.

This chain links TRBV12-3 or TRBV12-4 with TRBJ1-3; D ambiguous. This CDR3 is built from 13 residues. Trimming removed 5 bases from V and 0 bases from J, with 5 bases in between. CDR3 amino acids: CASSPNSGNTIYF. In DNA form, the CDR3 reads TGTGCCAGCAGTCCCAACTCTGGAAACACCATATATTTT.

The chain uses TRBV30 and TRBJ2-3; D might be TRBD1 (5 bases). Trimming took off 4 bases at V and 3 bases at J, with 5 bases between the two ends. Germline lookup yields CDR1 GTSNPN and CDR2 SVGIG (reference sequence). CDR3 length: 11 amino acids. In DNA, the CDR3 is TGTGCCTGGAAGGGGACAGATACGCAGTATTTT. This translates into CAWKGTDTQYF. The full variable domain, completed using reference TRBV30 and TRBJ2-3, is SQTIHQWPATLVQPVGSPLSLECTVEGTSNPNLYWYRQAAGRGLQLLFYSVGIGQISSEVPQNLSASRPQDRQFILSSKKLLLSDSGFYLCAWKGTDTQYFGPGTRLTVL.

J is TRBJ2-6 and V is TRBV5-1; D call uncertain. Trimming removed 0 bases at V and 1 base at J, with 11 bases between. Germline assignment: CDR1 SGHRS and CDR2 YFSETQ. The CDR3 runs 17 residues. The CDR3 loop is CASSLGGTRSGANVLTF. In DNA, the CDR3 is TGCGCCAGCAGCTTGGGTGGTACTCGGTCTGGGGCCAACGTCCTGACTTTC.

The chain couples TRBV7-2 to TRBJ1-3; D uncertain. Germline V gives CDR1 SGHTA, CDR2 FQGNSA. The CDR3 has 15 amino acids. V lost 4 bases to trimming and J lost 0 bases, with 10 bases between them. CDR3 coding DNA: TGTGCCAGCAGCTATACCCGGTCCTCTGGAAACACCATATATTTT. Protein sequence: CASSYTRSSGNTIYF.

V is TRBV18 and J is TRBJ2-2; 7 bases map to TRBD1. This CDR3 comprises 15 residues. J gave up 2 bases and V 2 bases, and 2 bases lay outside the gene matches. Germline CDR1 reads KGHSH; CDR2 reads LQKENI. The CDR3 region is CASSPNRGNTGELFF. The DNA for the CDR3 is TGTGCCAGCTCACCAAACAGGGGAAACACCGGGGAGCTGTTTTTT.

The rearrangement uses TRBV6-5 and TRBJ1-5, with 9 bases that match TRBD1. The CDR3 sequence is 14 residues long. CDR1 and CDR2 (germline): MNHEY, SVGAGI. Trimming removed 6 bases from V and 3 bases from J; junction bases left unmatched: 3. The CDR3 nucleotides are TGTGCCAGCAGGGGGACAGGGTCCAATCAGCCCCAGCATTTT. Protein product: CASRGTGSNQPQHF.

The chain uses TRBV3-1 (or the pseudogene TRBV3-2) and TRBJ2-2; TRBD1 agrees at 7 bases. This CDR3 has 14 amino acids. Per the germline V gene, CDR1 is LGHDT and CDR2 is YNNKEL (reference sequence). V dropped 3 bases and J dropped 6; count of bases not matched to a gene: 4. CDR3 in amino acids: CASSHTGVAGELFF. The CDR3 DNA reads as TGTGCCAGCAGCCATACAGGGGTGGCCGGGGAGCTGTTTTTT.

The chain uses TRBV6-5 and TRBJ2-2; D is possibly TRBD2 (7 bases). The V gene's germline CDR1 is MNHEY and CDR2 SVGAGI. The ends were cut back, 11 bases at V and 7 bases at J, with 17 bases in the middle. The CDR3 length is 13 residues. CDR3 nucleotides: TGTGCCGTCGGGGGGCAAGGTCTCGGGGAGCTGTTTTTT. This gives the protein CAVGGQGLGELFF.

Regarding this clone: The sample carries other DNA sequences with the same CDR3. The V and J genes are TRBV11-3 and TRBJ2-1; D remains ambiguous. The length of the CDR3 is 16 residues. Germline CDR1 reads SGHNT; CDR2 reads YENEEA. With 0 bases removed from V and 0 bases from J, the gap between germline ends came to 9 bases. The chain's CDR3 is CASSLDPGSSYNEQFF. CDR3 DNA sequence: TGTGCCAGCAGCTTAGATCCGGGTAGCTCCTACAATGAGCAGTTCTTC.

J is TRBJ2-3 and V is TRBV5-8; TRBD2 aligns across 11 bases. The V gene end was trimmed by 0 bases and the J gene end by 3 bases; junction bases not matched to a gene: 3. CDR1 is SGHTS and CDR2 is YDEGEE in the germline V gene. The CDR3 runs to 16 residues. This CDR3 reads CASSLGLAGGTDTQYF. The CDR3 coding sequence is TGTGCCAGCAGCTTGGGGCTAGCGGGAGGTACAGATACGCAGTATTTT.

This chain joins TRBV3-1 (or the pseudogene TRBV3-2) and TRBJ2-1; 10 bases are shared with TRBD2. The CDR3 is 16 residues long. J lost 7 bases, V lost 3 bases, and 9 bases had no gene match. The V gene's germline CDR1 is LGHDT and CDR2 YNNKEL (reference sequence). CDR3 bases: TGTGCCAGCAGCCAGAGGAGCGGGGGGGCTGTAAATGAGCAGTTCTTC. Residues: CASSQRSGGAVNEQFF.

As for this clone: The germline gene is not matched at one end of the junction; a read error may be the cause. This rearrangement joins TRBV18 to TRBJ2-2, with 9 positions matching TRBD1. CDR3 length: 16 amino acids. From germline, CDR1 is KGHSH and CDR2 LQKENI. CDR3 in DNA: TGTGCCAGCTCACCCATCGGGACAGGGAACTCCGGGGAGCTGTTTTTT. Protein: CASSPIGTGNSGELFF. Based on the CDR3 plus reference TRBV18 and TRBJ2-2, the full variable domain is NAGVMQNPRHLVRRRGQEARLRCSPMKGHSHVYWYRQLPEEGLKFMVYLQKENIIDESGMPKERFSAEFPKEGPSILRIQQVVRGDSAAYFCASSPIGTGNSGELFFGEGSRLTVL.

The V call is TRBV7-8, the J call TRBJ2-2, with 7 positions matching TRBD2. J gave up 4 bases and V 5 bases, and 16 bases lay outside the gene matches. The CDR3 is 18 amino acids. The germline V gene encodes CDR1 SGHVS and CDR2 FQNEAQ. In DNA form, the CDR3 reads TGTGCCAGCAGCCCTAGGCTCAGCGGGGTCCGTGGCACCGGGGAGCTGTTTTTT. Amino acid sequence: CASSPRLSGVRGTGELFF.

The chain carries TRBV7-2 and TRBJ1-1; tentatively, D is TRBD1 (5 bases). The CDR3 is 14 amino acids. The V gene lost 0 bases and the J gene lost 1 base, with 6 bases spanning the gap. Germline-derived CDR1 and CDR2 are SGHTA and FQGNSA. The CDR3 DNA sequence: TGTGCCAGCAGCTTAGCGGGGCCGAACACTGAAGCTTTCTTT. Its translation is CASSLAGPNTEAFF.

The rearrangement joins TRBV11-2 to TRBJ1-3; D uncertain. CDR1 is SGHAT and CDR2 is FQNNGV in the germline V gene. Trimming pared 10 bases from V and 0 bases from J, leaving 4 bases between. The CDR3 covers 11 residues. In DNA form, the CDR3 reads TGTGCCACCTCCTCTGGAAACACCATATATTTT. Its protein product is CATSSGNTIYF.

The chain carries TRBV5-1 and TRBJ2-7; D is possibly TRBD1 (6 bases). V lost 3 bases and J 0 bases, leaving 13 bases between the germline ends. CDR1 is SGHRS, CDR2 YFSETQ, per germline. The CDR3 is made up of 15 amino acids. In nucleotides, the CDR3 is TGCGCCAGCAGCTCCGGGACACAAAGCTCCTACGAGCAGTACTTC. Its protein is CASSSGTQSSYEQYF. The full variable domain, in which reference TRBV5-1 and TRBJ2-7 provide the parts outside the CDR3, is KAGVTQTPRYLIKTRGQQVTLSCSPISGHRSVSWYQQTPGQGLQFLFEYFSETQRNKGNFPGRFSGRQFSNSRSEMNVSTLELGDSALYLCASSSGTQSSYEQYFGPGTRLTVT.

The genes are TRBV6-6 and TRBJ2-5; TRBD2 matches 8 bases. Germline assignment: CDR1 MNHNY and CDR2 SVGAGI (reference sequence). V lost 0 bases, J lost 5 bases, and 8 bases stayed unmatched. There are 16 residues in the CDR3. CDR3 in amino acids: CASSYSAGGAGETQYF. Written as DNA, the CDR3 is TGTGCCAGCAGTTACTCGGCCGGGGGGGCAGGGGAGACCCAGTACTTC.

This CDR3 reads CASSFGSLNSNEKLFF. CDR3 sequence (DNA): TGTGCCAGTAGTTTCGGGTCCCTCAATTCTAATGAAAAACTGTTTTTT. The V call is TRBV19, the J call TRBJ1-4, with no clear D. Germline CDR1 is LNHDA and CDR2 is SQIVND (reference sequence). V lost 5 bases and J lost 3, with 16 bases in between. The CDR3 has 16 residues.

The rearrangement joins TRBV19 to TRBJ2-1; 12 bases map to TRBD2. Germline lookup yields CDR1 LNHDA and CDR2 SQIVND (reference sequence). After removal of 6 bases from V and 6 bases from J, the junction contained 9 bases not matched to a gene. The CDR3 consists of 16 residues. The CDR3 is CASSRTSLAGGNEQFF. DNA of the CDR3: TGTGCCAGTAGCCGGACTTCACTAGCGGGGGGCAATGAGCAGTTCTTC.

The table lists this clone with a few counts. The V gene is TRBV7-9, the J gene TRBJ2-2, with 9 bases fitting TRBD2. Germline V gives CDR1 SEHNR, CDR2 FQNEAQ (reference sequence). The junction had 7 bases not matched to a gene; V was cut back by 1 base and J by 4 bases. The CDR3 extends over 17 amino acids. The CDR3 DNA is TGTGCCAGCAGCTTAGGGGGGCTAGCGGGACGCACCGGGGAGCTGTTTTTT. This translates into CASSLGGLAGRTGELFF.

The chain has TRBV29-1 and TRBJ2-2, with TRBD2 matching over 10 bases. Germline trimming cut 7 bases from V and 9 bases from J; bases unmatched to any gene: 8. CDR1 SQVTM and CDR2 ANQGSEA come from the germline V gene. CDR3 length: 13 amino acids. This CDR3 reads CSAGTSADRELFF. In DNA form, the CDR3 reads TGCAGCGCTGGGACTAGCGCAGACCGGGAGCTGTTTTTT.

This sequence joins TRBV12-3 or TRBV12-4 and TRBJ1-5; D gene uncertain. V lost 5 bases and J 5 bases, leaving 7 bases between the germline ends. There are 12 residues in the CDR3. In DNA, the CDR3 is TGTGCCAGCAGTGGGGAGGATCAGCCCCAGCATTTT. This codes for CASSGEDQPQHF.

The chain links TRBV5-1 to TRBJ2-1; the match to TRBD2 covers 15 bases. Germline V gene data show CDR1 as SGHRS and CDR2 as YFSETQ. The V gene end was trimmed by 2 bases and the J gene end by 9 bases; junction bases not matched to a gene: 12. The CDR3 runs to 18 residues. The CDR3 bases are TGCGCCAGCAGCTTCCAACCGGGACTAGCGGGAGGTGAGGGTGAGCAGTTCTTC. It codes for CASSFQPGLAGGEGEQFF.

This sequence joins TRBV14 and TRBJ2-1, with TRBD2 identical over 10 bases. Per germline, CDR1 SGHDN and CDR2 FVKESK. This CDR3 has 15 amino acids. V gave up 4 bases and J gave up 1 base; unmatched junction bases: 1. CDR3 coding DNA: TGTGCCAGCAGCCTGACTAGCGGGTCCTACAATGAGCAGTTCTTC. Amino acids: CASSLTSGSYNEQFF.

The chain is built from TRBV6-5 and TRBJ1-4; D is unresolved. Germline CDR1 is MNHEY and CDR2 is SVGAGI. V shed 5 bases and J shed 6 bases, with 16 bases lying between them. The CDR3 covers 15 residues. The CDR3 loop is CASSPSFRGDEKLFF. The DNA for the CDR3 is TGTGCCAGCAGTCCGTCCTTCCGAGGAGATGAAAAACTGTTTTTT.

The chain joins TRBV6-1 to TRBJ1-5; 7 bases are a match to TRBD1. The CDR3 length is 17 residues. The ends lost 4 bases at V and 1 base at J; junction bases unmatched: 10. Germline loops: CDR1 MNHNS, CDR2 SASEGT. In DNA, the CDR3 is TGTGCCAGCAGTGCCCTATTGACAGGGTTAAGCAATCAGCCCCAGCATTTT. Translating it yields CASSALLTGLSNQPQHF.

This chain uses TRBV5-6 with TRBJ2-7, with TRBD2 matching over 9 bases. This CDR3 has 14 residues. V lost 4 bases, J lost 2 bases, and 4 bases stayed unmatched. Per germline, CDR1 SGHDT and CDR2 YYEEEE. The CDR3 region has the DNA TGTGCCAGCAGCCAGGGACTAGCCGCCTACGAGCAGTACTTC. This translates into CASSQGLAAYEQYF. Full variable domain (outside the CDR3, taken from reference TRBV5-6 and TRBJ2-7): DAGVTQSPTHLIKTRGQQVTLRCSPKSGHDTVSWYQQALGQGPQFIFQYYEEEERQRGNFPDRFSGHQFPNYSSELNVNALLLGDSALYLCASSQGLAAYEQYFGPGTRLTVT.

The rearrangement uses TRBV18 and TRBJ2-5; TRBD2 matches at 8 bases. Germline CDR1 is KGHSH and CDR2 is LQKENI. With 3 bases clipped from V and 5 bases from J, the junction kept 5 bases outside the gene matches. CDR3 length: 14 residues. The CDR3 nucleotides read TGTGCCAGCTCACCTCGGACGGGAGGGGAGACCCAGTACTTC. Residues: CASSPRTGGETQYF.

The CDR3 sequence: CSVAARFDQAFF. The CDR3 coding sequence is TGCAGCGTTGCCGCCAGGTTCGACCAAGCTTTCTTT. The chain is built from TRBV29-1 and TRBJ1-1, with D unclear. This CDR3 contains 12 residues. Germline CDR1 SQVTM, CDR2 ANQGSEA. V was pared by 4 bases and J by 9 bases, with 15 bases between. Full variable domain (outside the CDR3, taken from reference TRBV29-1 and TRBJ1-1): SAVISQKPSRDICQRGTSLTIQCQVDSQVTMMFWYRQQPGQSLTLIATANQGSEATYESGFVIDKFPISRPNLTFSTLTVSNMSPEDSSIYLCSVAARFDQAFFGQGTRLTVV.